This TCR beta chain was sequenced in a study of blood T cell repertoires in COVID-19. Study summary: PBMCs, B-cell-depleted T cells, or T cells provided the cDNA or gDNA that made up the material.

Clones were sequenced by immunoSEQ multiplex PCR, and TCRdb holds only the in-frame ones, with some missing. Of over 100,000 clones listed, 75% to 85% are singletons. In germline, CDR1 is MDHEN, CDR2 SYDVKM. The CDR3 is made up of 15 amino acids. The V and J ends lost 5 bases and 4 bases, in that order; junction bases with no gene match: 8. The gene calls are TRBV28 and TRBJ2-1; 7 bases are shared with TRBD2. Sample: peripheral blood. The TCR sequence derives from a man aged 65 to 85 with acute or convalescent COVID-19. The CDR3 bases are TGTGCCAGCAGTCCTGGGGGACTAAATTACAATGAGCAGTTCTTC. It is translated as CASSPGGLNYNEQFF.